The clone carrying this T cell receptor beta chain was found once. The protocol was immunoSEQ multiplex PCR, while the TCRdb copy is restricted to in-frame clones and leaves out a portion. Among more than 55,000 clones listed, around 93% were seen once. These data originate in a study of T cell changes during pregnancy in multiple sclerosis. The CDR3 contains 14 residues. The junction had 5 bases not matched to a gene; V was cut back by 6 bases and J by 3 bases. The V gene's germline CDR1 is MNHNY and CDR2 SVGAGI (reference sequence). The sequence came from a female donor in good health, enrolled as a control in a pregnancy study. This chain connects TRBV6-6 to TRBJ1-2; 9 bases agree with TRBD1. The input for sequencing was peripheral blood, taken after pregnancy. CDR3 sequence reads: CASRRTGADYGYTF. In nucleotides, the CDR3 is TGTGCCAGCAGGCGGACAGGGGCAGACTATGGCTACACCTTC.